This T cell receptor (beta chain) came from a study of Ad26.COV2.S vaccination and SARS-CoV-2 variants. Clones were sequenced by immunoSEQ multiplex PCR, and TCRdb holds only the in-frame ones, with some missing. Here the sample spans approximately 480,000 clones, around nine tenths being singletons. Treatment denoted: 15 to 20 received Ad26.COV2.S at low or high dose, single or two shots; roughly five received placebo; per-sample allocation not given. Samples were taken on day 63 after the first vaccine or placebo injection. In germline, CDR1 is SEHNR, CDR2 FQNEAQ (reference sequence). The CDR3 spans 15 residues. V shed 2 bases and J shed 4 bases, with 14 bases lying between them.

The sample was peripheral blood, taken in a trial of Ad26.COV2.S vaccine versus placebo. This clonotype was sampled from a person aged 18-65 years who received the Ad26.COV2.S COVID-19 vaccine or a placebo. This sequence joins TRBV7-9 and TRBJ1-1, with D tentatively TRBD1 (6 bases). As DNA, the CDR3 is TGTGCCAGCAGCTTATCGTCCGGGGGCGGCACTGAAGCTTTCTTT. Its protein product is CASSLSSGGGTEAFF.